This T cell receptor (beta chain) was identified during a study of shared clonotypes between healthy human individuals. The study ran the assay at deep level. Assay: immunoSEQ multiplex PCR; the TCRdb copy retains only in-frame clones and omits some. This sample yields hundreds of thousands of clones, of which 96% are seen a single time; approximately 0.32% belongs to the top ten. Concerning this clone itself: Its matching antigen is unknown.

Broader study findings: Across subsets, estimated richness was generally greater for naive than for memory populations.

V shed 0 bases and J shed 0 bases, with 10 bases lying between them. The CDR3 has 16 residues. CDR1 is SGHRS and CDR2 is YFSETQ in the germline V gene. The sample taken for sequencing was memory CD8+ T cells sorted from blood. Indicated subset: CD45RO+ cells pooled with CCR7-negative TemRA cells. The receptor's source is a man aged 25-45 years in good health. The rearrangement joins TRBV5-1 to TRBJ2-1; D call uncertain. Here the CDR3 reads CASSLGQAPSYNEQFF. The CDR3 nucleotides read TGCGCCAGCAGCTTGGGGCAGGCCCCCTCCTACAATGAGCAGTTCTTC. The full variable domain, in which reference TRBV5-1 and TRBJ2-1 provide the parts outside the CDR3, is KAGVTQTPRYLIKTRGQQVTLSCSPISGHRSVSWYQQTPGQGLQFLFEYFSETQRNKGNFPGRFSGRQFSNSRSEMNVSTLELGDSALYLCASSLGQAPSYNEQFFGPGTRLTVL.